This is a list of T cell receptor beta chains from one sample in a study of cytomegalovirus exposure and HLA in healthy donors. TCRdb's copy holds only in-frame clones and misses some; the assay was immunoSEQ multiplex PCR. The table has 90,000 to 100,000 clones, approximately 68% seen once. Sequenced: PBMCs. All receptors derive from a boy aged 5-17 years in good health and CMV-seropositive. Each CDR3 is given with its conserved first and last residue. The order of the fields is CDR3 protein, CDR3 DNA, J gene, V gene, clone size, D gene. D genes are given only for firm matches. Rows may omit the clone size; those that give it use once, few, many or a size class.

cdr3_aa: CASIRRDRGEAFF
cdr3_nt: TGTGCCAGCATCCGTCGGGACAGGGGTGAAGCTTTCTTT
j_call: TRBJ1-1
v_call: TRBV6-5
clone_size: .
d_call: TRBD1

cdr3_aa: CASSVEGGRGDEQFF
cdr3_nt: TGTGCCAGCAGCGTAGAGGGCGGGAGAGGGGATGAGCAGTTCTTC
j_call: TRBJ2-1
v_call: TRBV9
clone_size: few
d_call: TRBD2

cdr3_aa: CASSIPGQGIYYEQYF
cdr3_nt: TGTGCCAGCAGCATACCGGGACAGGGGATTTACTACGAGCAGTACTTC
j_call: TRBJ2-7
v_call: TRBV5-8
clone_size: few
d_call: TRBD1

cdr3_aa: CASSADQVNTEAFF
cdr3_nt: TGTGCCAGCAGTGCAGATCAGGTCAACACTGAAGCTTTCTTT
j_call: TRBJ1-1
v_call: TRBV6-1
clone_size: .
d_call: .

cdr3_aa: CASSQGTGNTEAFF
cdr3_nt: TGTGCCAGCAGCCAAGGGACAGGGAACACTGAAGCTTTCTTT
j_call: TRBJ1-1
v_call: TRBV7-9
clone_size: .
d_call: TRBD1

cdr3_aa: CASRQGALSTGELFF
cdr3_nt: TGTGCCAGCAGACAGGGGGCGCTATCCACCGGGGAGCTGTTTTTT
j_call: TRBJ2-2
v_call: TRBV2
clone_size: .
d_call: TRBD1

cdr3_aa: CASYETGVNTEAFF
cdr3_nt: TGTGCCAGCTACGAAACAGGGGTGAACACTGAAGCTTTCTTT
j_call: TRBJ1-1
v_call: TRBV5-6
clone_size: .
d_call: TRBD1

cdr3_aa: CASSKPREIIHEQYF
cdr3_nt: TGTGCCAGCAGCAAACCCCGGGAGATTATCCACGAGCAGTACTTC
j_call: TRBJ2-7
v_call: TRBV21-1
clone_size: .
d_call: .

cdr3_aa: CASSSVADTEAFF
cdr3_nt: TGTGCCAGCAGCTCAGTGGCAGACACTGAAGCTTTCTTT
j_call: TRBJ1-1
v_call: TRBV7-3
clone_size: .
d_call: .

cdr3_aa: CASSRVYEQYF
cdr3_nt: TGTGCCAGCAGTCGGGTTTACGAGCAGTACTTC
j_call: TRBJ2-7
v_call: TRBV6-1
clone_size: .
d_call: .

cdr3_aa: CASSLLASIGGTDTQYF
cdr3_nt: TGTGCCAGCAGTTTATTGGCTAGCATAGGTGGCACAGATACGCAGTATTTT
j_call: TRBJ2-3
v_call: TRBV27
clone_size: .
d_call: .

cdr3_aa: CASSFNRDMSYGYTF
cdr3_nt: TGTGCCAGCAGCTTCAACCGGGACATGAGCTATGGCTACACCTTC
j_call: TRBJ1-2
v_call: TRBV7-2
clone_size: .
d_call: .

cdr3_aa: CASSFFPLGPNNSPLHF
cdr3_nt: TGTGCCAGCAGTTTTTTCCCCCTGGGCCCCAATAATTCACCCCTCCACTTT
j_call: TRBJ1-6
v_call: TRBV27
clone_size: .
d_call: .

cdr3_aa: CTSSQREWSTDTQYF
cdr3_nt: TGCACCAGCAGCCAGAGGGAGTGGTCCACAGATACGCAGTATTTT
j_call: TRBJ2-3
v_call: TRBV1
clone_size: .
d_call: .

cdr3_aa: CASSGRQDTDTQYF
cdr3_nt: TGTGCCAGCAGCGGGCGACAGGACACAGATACGCAGTATTTT
j_call: TRBJ2-3
v_call: TRBV9
clone_size: .
d_call: .

cdr3_aa: CASSLSPSDKQPF
cdr3_nt: TGTGCCAGCAGCTTATCCCCCTCGGACAAGCAGCCCTTC
j_call: TRBJ1-2
v_call: TRBV7-9
clone_size: .
d_call: .

cdr3_aa: CASSSYRGTGPYEQYF
cdr3_nt: TGTGCCAGCAGTTCCTATAGGGGGACAGGCCCCTACGAGCAGTACTTC
j_call: TRBJ2-7
v_call: TRBV5-4
clone_size: .
d_call: TRBD1

cdr3_aa: CAWSDIRGTEAFF
cdr3_nt: TGTGCCTGGAGCGACATCAGGGGGACTGAAGCTTTCTTT
j_call: TRBJ1-1
v_call: TRBV30
clone_size: once
d_call: TRBD1

cdr3_aa: CASGQGVSLSEKLFF
cdr3_nt: TGTGCTAGTGGACAGGGGGTTTCGTTAAGTGAAAAACTGTTTTTT
j_call: TRBJ1-4
v_call: TRBV12-5
clone_size: .
d_call: TRBD1

cdr3_aa: CASSEYIGNQPQHF
cdr3_nt: TGTGCCAGCAGTGAATACATTGGCAATCAGCCCCAGCATTTT
j_call: TRBJ1-5
v_call: TRBV28
clone_size: .
d_call: .